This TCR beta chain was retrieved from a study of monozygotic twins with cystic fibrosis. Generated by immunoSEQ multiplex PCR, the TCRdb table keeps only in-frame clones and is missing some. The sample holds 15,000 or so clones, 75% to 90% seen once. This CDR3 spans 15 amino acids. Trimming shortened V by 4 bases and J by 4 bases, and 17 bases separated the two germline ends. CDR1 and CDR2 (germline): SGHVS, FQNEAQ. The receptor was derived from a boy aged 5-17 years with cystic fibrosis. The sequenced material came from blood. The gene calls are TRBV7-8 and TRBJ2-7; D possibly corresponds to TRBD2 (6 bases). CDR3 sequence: CASSSLVAVNYEQYF. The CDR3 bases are TGTGCCAGCAGCTCCCTGGTAGCGGTTAATTACGAGCAGTACTTC. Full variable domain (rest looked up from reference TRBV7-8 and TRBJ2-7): GAGVSQSPRYKVAKRGQDVALRCDPISGHVSLFWYQQALGQGPEFLTYFQNEAQLDKSGLPSDRFFAERPEGSVSTLKIQRTQQEDSAVYLCASSSLVAVNYEQYFGPGTRLTVT.